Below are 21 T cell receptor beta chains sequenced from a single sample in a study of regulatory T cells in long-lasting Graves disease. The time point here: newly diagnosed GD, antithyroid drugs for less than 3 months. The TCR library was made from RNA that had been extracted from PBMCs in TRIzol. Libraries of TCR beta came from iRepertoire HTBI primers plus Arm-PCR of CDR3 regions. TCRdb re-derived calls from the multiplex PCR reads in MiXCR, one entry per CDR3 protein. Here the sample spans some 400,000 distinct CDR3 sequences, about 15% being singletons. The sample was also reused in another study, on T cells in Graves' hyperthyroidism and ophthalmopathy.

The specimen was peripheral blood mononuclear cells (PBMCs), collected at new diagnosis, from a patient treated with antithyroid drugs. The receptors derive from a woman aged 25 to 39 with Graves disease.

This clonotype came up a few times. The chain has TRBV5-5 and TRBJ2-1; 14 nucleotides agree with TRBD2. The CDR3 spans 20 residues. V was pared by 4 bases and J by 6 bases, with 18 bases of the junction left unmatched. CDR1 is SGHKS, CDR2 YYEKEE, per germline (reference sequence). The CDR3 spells CASSRSRQGGGLAGANEQFF. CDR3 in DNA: TGTGCCAGCAGCCGCAGTAGACAGGGAGGGGGACTAGCGGGAGCCAATGAGCAGTTCTTC.

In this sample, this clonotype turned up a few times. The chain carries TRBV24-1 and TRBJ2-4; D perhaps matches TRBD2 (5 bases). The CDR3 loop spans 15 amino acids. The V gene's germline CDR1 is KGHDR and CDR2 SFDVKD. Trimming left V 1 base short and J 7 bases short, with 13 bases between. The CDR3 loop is CATSDLVRGRNIQYF. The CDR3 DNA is TGTGCCACCAGTGATTTAGTCCGGGGAAGGAACATTCAGTACTTC.

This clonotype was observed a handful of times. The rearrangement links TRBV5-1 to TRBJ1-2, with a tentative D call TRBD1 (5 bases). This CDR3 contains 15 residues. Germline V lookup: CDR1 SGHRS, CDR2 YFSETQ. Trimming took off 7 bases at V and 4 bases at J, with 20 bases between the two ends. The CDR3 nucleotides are TGCGCCAGCCGACCTCCGGGACCGTTGATCTATGGCTACACCTTC. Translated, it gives CASRPPGPLIYGYTF.

CDR3 residues: CASSPAVTEAFF. In nucleotides, the CDR3 is TGTGCCAGCAGCCCCGCAGTCACTGAAGCTTTCTTT. The genes are TRBV7-9 and TRBJ1-1; D unclear. V lost 5 bases, J lost 4 bases, and 8 bases lay in between. The CDR3 has 12 residues. Germline CDR1 and CDR2: SEHNR and FQNEAQ (reference sequence).

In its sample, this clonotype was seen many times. CDR3: CASSRGGDKQEQFF. The CDR3 DNA is TGTGCCAGCAGCCGTGGGGGGGACAAGCAGGAGCAGTTCTTC. This chain uses TRBV7-3 with TRBJ2-1; TRBD2 might be the D (7 bases). The CDR3 sequence is 14 residues long. Germline V gene sequence: CDR1 SGHTA, CDR2 FQGTGA. The V gene lost 5 bases and the J gene lost 10 bases, with 18 bases spanning the gap.

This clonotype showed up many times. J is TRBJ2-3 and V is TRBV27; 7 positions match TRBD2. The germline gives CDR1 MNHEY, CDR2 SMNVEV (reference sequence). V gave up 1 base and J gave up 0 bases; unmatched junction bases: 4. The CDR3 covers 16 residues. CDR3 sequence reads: CASSLYASGSTDTQYF. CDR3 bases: TGTGCCAGCAGTTTATATGCTAGCGGAAGCACAGATACGCAGTATTTT.

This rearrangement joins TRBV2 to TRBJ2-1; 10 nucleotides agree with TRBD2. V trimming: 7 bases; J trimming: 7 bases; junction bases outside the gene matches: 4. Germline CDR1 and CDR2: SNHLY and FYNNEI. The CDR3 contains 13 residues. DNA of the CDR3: TGTGCCAGCAAGGAGCGGGAGGGGAATGAGCAGTTCTTC. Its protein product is CASKEREGNEQFF.

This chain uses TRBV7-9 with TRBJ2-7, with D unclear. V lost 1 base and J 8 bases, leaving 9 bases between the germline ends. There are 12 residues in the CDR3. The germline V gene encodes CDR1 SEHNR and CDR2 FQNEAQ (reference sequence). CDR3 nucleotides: TGTGCCAGCAGCTTAGTCCCCGCCAAGCAGTACTTC. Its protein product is CASSLVPAKQYF.

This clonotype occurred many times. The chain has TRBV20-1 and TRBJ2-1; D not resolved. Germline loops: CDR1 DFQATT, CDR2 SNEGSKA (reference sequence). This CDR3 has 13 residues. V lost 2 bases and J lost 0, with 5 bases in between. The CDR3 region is CSARPFSYNEQFF. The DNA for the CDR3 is TGCAGTGCTAGACCCTTCTCCTACAATGAGCAGTTCTTC.

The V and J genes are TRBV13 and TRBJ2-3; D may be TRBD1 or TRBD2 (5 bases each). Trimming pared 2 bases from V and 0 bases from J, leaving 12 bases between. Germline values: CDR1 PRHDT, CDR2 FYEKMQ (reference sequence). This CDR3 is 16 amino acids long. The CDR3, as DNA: TGTGCCAGCAGCTTATGGGGGACCTACAGCACAGATACGCAGTATTTT. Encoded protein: CASSLWGTYSTDTQYF.

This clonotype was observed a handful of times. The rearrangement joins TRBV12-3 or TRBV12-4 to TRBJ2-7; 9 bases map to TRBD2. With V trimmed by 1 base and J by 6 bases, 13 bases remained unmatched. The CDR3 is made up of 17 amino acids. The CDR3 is CASSLEGFSGRVGEQYF. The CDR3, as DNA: TGTGCCAGCAGTTTAGAGGGGTTTAGCGGGAGAGTCGGCGAGCAGTACTTC.

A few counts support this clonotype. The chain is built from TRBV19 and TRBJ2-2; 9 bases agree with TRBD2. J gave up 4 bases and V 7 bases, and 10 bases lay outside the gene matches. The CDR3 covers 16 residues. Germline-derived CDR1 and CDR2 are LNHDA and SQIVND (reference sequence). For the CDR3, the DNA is TGTGCCAGTAAGGTGCTAGCGGGACCTGGCACCGGGGAGCTGTTTTTT. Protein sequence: CASKVLAGPGTGELFF.

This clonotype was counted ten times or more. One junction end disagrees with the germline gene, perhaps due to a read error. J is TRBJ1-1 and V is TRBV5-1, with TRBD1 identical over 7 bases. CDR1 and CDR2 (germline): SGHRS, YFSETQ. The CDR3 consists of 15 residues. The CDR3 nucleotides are TGCGCCAGCACCTTGCCAAGACAGGGTTACACTGAAGCTTTCTTT. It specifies CASTLPRQGYTEAFF.

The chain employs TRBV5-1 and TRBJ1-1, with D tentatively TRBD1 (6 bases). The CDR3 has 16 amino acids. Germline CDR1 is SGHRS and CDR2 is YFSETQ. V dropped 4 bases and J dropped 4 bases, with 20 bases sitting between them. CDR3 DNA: TGCGCCAGCAGCGCCGGGACACCCGTTTGGGGCACTGAAGCTTTCTTT. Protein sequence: CASSAGTPVWGTEAFF.

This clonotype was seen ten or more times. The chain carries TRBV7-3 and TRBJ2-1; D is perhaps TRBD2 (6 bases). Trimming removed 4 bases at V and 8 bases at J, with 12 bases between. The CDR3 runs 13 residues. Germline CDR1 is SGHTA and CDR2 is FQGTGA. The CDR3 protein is CASSSPWGDEQFF. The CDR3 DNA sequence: TGTGCCAGCAGCTCCCCATGGGGGGATGAGCAGTTCTTC.

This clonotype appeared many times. The CDR3 region is CASRLTANTEAFF. CDR3 in DNA: TGTGCCAGCAGGCTGACGGCGAACACTGAAGCTTTCTTT. The chain is built from TRBV7-2 and TRBJ1-1; D not resolved. Trimming stripped 6 bases from V and 1 base from J, with 9 bases between. Germline CDR1 is SGHTA and CDR2 is FQGNSA. There are 13 residues in the CDR3.

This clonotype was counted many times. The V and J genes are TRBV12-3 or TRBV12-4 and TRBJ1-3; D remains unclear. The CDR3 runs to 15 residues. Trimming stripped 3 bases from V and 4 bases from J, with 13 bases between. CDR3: CASSLRPPDGNTIYF. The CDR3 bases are TGTGCCAGCAGTTTGCGGCCCCCCGACGGAAACACCATATATTTT.

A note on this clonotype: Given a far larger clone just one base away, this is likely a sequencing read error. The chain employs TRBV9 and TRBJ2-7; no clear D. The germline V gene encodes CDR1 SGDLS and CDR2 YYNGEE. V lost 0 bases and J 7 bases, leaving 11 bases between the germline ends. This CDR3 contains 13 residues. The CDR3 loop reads CASSVDLYNEQYF. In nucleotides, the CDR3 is TGTGCCAGCAGCGTAGATCTGTACAATGAGCAGTACTTC.

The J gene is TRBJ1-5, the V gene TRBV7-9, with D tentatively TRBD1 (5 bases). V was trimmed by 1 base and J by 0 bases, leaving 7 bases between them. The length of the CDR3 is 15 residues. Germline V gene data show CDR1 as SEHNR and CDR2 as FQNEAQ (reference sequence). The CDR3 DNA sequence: TGTGCCAGCAGCTTAGGCAGGGATAGCAATCAGCCCCAGCATTTT. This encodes CASSLGRDSNQPQHF.

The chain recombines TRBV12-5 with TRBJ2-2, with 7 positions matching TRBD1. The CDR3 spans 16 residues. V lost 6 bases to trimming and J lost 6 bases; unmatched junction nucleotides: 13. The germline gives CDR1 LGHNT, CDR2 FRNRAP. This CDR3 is CASGTGTVAISGELFF. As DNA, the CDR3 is TGTGCTAGTGGAACCGGGACAGTGGCTATCTCCGGGGAGCTGTTTTTT.

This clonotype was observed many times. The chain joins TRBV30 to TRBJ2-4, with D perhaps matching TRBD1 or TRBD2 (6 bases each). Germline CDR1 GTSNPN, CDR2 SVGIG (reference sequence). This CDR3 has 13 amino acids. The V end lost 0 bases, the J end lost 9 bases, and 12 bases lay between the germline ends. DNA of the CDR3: TGTGCCTGGAGTGTAAGGGGGGATGGCATTCAGTACTTC. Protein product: CAWSVRGDGIQYF.